These 30 T cell receptor beta chains came from one sample sequenced in a study of blood T cell repertoires in COVID-19. Repertoires were generated with immunoSEQ multiplex PCR, while TCRdb's copy carries only in-frame clones and drops some. Of about 130,000 clones listed, approximately 83% were seen once; the top ten hold more than 9.5%. Source material: peripheral blood. The receptor source for this set is a man aged 40-49 years with active or convalescent COVID-19.

The rearrangement links TRBV19 to TRBJ2-1; TRBD1 agrees at 12 bases. This CDR3 is built from 16 residues. V shed 1 base and J 7 bases; nucleotides not matched to a gene: 5. Germline V gene data show CDR1 as LNHDA and CDR2 as SQIVND (reference sequence). CDR3 nucleotides: TGTGCCAGTAGTATAGCGGGACAGGGGGCAGGGAATGAGCAGTTCTTC. This encodes CASSIAGQGAGNEQFF.

The chain links TRBV6-5 to TRBJ2-7; D perhaps matches TRBD2 (6 bases). CDR1 and CDR2 (germline): MNHEY, SVGAGI. V lost 2 bases and J 2 bases, leaving 13 bases between the germline ends. The CDR3 loop spans 15 amino acids. The CDR3, as DNA: TGTGCCAGCAGTTACGACTCGGGACTCCCCTACGAGCAGTACTTC. Translating it yields CASSYDSGLPYEQYF.

V gene TRBV7-9 combines with J gene TRBJ2-7; TRBD1 is a possible D gene (6 bases). The CDR3 contains 16 residues. CDR1 SEHNR and CDR2 FQNEAQ come from the germline V gene (reference sequence). The ends were cut back, 3 bases at V and 2 bases at J, with 17 bases in the middle. The CDR3 coding sequence is TGTGCCAGCAGCTTCCTCTTGGAGACAGGTACCTACGAGCAGTACTTC. Translation gives CASSFLLETGTYEQYF.

The chain is built from TRBV5-4 and TRBJ2-5; 7 bases line up with TRBD2. The trim removed 0 bases at V and 4 bases at J, leaving 9 bases unmatched. Germline V gives CDR1 SGHNT, CDR2 YYREEE (reference sequence). This CDR3 comprises 16 residues. The DNA of the CDR3 is TGTGCCAGCAGCTTGGTGAGCGGGGCCACGGGAGAGACCCAGTACTTC. Protein sequence: CASSLVSGATGETQYF.

The chain employs TRBV12-3 or TRBV12-4 and TRBJ1-1, with unresolved D. The CDR3 has 11 amino acids. Deletions cut 7 bases from V and 1 base from J, with 4 bases between. The CDR3 is CASIKNTEAFF. The CDR3 DNA follows: TGTGCCAGCATAAAGAACACTGAAGCTTTCTTT.

This chain links TRBV20-1 with TRBJ1-6; the D is unclear. V was clipped by 3 bases and J by 8 bases, with 11 bases between them. Germline V gene lookup returns CDR1 DFQATT and CDR2 SNEGSKA (reference sequence). This CDR3 comprises 13 residues. The DNA of the CDR3 is TGCAGTGCTAGTCCGTTCCTCGATTCACCCCTCCACTTT. Its protein product is CSASPFLDSPLHF.

The J gene is TRBJ1-1, the V gene TRBV19; D is perhaps TRBD1 (6 bases). Trimming took 1 base from V and 1 from J, leaving 7 bases between them. From germline, CDR1 is LNHDA and CDR2 SQIVND (reference sequence). The CDR3 sequence is 14 residues long. Here the CDR3 DNA reads TGTGCCAGTAGTATAGCCAGGGGGAACACTGAAGCTTTCTTT. Translating it yields CASSIARGNTEAFF.

This sequence joins TRBV3-1 (or the pseudogene TRBV3-2) and TRBJ2-7; the D gene is possibly TRBD1 (6 bases). From germline, CDR1 is LGHDT and CDR2 YNNKEL (reference sequence). Trimming took off 4 bases at V and 0 bases at J, with 16 bases between the two ends. The length of the CDR3 is 16 residues. The CDR3 region is CASSPIDRTSSYEQYF. The CDR3 nucleotides read TGTGCCAGCAGCCCGATAGACAGGACGAGCTCCTACGAGCAGTACTTC.

The chain joins TRBV11-2 to TRBJ2-4, with 11 bases lining up with TRBD2. Germline CDR1 and CDR2: SGHAT and FQNNGV. The J segment lost 1 base and the V segment lost 3 bases, leaving 8 bases of the junction unmatched. The CDR3 length is 18 residues. CDR3 in amino acids: CASSFSGGALVAKNIQYF. CDR3 coding DNA: TGTGCCAGCAGCTTTAGCGGGGGGGCACTGGTGGCCAAAAACATTCAGTACTTC. Full variable domain (missing parts from reference TRBV11-2 and TRBJ2-4): EAGVAQSPRYKIIEKRQSVAFWCNPISGHATLYWYQQILGQGPKLLIQFQNNGVVDDSQLPKDRFSAERLKGVDSTLKIQPAKLEDSAVYLCASSFSGGALVAKNIQYFGAGTRLSVL.

The chain has TRBV7-9 and TRBJ2-5, with D uncertain. Germline V gene lookup returns CDR1 SEHNR and CDR2 FQNEAQ (reference sequence). The CDR3 loop spans 16 amino acids. V lost 5 bases and J 0 bases, leaving 16 bases between the germline ends. The CDR3: CASSPRKSLNQETQYF. The CDR3 DNA reads TGTGCCAGCAGCCCGAGGAAATCACTAAACCAAGAGACCCAGTACTTC.

The J gene is TRBJ1-4, the V gene TRBV10-1; no firm D call. The CDR3 spans 14 residues. V was cut by 8 bases and J by 2 bases, with 12 bases left in between. The germline V gene encodes CDR1 WNHNN and CDR2 SYGVQD (reference sequence). Here the CDR3 DNA reads TGCGCCAGCGGTGGCGAGGGTACTAATGAAAAACTGTTTTTT. Protein sequence: CASGGEGTNEKLFF.

The rearrangement uses TRBV19 and TRBJ2-7; 10 positions agree with TRBD1. The CDR3 has 15 amino acids. J lost 4 bases, V lost 7 bases, and 10 bases had no gene match. Germline values: CDR1 LNHDA, CDR2 SQIVND (reference sequence). The chain's CDR3 is CASTPGQGGLYEQYF. Written as DNA, the CDR3 is TGTGCCAGTACTCCAGGACAGGGGGGACTTTACGAGCAGTACTTC.

The CDR3 reads CASRAEGGRDTDTQYF. The CDR3 DNA sequence: TGTGCCAGTAGGGCCGAGGGGGGGCGGGACACAGATACGCAGTATTTT. The V call is TRBV19, the J call TRBJ2-3, with D tentatively TRBD2 (7 bases). The CDR3 consists of 16 residues. CDR1 and CDR2 from the germline V gene are LNHDA and SQIVND (reference sequence). The ends were cut back, 6 bases at V and 2 bases at J, with 18 bases in the middle.

A few counts support this clone. The chain employs TRBV27 and TRBJ1-5; D is uncertain. CDR1 and CDR2 from the germline V gene are MNHEY and SMNVEV (reference sequence). The CDR3 covers 15 residues. V dropped 1 base and J dropped 3 bases, with 10 bases sitting between them. CDR3 DNA sequence: TGTGCCAGCAGTTTATACTGGAGGGCCAATCAGCCCCAGCATTTT. This translates into CASSLYWRANQPQHF.

The V call is TRBV5-6, the J call TRBJ2-5, with D possibly being TRBD2 (6 bases). The CDR3 loop spans 14 amino acids. V was shortened by 5 bases and J by 7 bases, with 18 bases between the two germline ends. Germline lookup yields CDR1 SGHDT and CDR2 YYEEEE. CDR3: CASRTTQGSGTQYF. CDR3 sequence (DNA): TGTGCCAGCAGGACCACTCAGGGTAGCGGGACCCAGTACTTC.

This clone has at least ten counts. The rearrangement uses TRBV5-1 and TRBJ2-7; D ambiguous. Trimming pared 0 bases from V and 3 bases from J, leaving 7 bases between. The CDR3 extends over 13 amino acids. Germline V gene lookup returns CDR1 SGHRS and CDR2 YFSETQ. The CDR3 loop is CASSLVWSYEQYF. The CDR3 nucleotides read TGCGCCAGCAGCTTGGTTTGGAGCTACGAGCAGTACTTC.

The J gene is TRBJ2-7, the V gene TRBV19; 9 bases align to TRBD2. CDR3 length: 14 amino acids. Germline V gene lookup returns CDR1 LNHDA and CDR2 SQIVND (reference sequence). V was clipped by 3 bases and J by 6 bases; unmatched bases: 6. The CDR3 region is CASSIGGGAIEQYF. CDR3 in DNA: TGTGCCAGTAGTATTGGCGGGGGGGCCATCGAGCAGTACTTC.

The CDR3 loop is CASSNRQTKVSTGEQYF. CDR3 DNA: TGTGCCAGCAGCAATAGACAGACCAAGGTTAGCACTGGCGAGCAGTACTTC. The V and J genes are TRBV21-1 and TRBJ2-7; the table's D call TRBD1 went unverified against the DNA. TRBV21-1 is a documented pseudogene. The CDR3 runs to 17 residues.

The V and J genes are TRBV29-1 and TRBJ2-7, with 7 nucleotides matching TRBD1. The CDR3 runs to 13 residues. Per the germline V gene, CDR1 is SQVTM and CDR2 is ANQGSEA. With 4 bases clipped from V and 5 bases from J, the junction kept 8 bases outside the gene matches. The CDR3 here is CSVGPTGLNEQYF. CDR3 sequence (DNA): TGCAGCGTTGGTCCGACAGGGCTGAACGAGCAGTACTTC.

The chain recombines TRBV12-5 with TRBJ1-6; TRBD1 aligns across 7 bases. Per the germline V gene, CDR1 is LGHNT and CDR2 is FRNRAP. The CDR3 is 14 amino acids. Unmatched junction bases numbered 4, after V lost 1 base and J lost 10 bases. In nucleotides, the CDR3 is TGTGCTAGTGGTTTGGAACAGGGGTCCTCACCCCTCCACTTT. Its protein product is CASGLEQGSSPLHF. Full variable domain (remainder filled in from reference TRBV12-5 and TRBJ1-6): DARVTQTPRHKVTEMGQEVTMRCQPILGHNTVFWYRQTMMQGLELLAYFRNRAPLDDSGMPKDRFSAEMPDATLATLKIQPSEPRDSAVYFCASGLEQGSSPLHFGNGTRLTVT.

The genes are TRBV4-2 and TRBJ2-3; 9 nucleotides agree with TRBD2. Per germline, CDR1 LGHNA and CDR2 YNFKEQ. CDR3 length equals 16 residues. The V gene end was trimmed by 0 bases and the J gene end by 2 bases; junction bases not matched to a gene: 3. The CDR3: CASSQDSGGPTDTQYF. CDR3 DNA: TGTGCCAGCAGCCAAGATAGCGGGGGACCCACAGATACGCAGTATTTT.

The chain carries TRBV7-3 and TRBJ2-3; D possibly corresponds to TRBD1 (6 bases). The CDR3 totals 15 residues. Looked up from germline, CDR1 is SGHTA and CDR2 is FQGTGA. V was shortened by 3 bases and J by 1 base, with 11 bases between the two germline ends. The CDR3 bases are TGTGCCAGCAGCTTGAAGGACAGCCGCACAGATACGCAGTATTTT. Protein product: CASSLKDSRTDTQYF.

With respect to this clone: At the DNA level, this CDR3 is encoded by other sequences in the same sample as well. The J gene is TRBJ2-6, the V gene TRBV7-9; TRBD1 matches at 7 bases. The CDR3 contains 19 residues. Germline trimming cut 5 bases from V and 2 bases from J; bases unmatched to any gene: 15. Germline loops: CDR1 SEHNR, CDR2 FQNEAQ (reference sequence). CDR3 in DNA: TGTGCCAGCAGCAGAAGACAGGGATCTGACTTGACTGGGGCCAACGTCCTGACTTTC. Translated: CASSRRQGSDLTGANVLTF. The complete variable domain, with remaining parts taken from reference TRBV7-9 and TRBJ2-6, reads DTGVSQNPRHKITKRGQNVTFRCDPISEHNRLYWYRQTLGQGPEFLTYFQNEAQLEKSRLLSDRFSAERPKGSFSTLEIQRTEQGDSAMYLCASSRRQGSDLTGANVLTFGAGSRLTVL.

This clone has only a few counts. CDR3 DNA sequence: TGTGCCAGCAGCCAAGAGCGGGGGGGCCAAGAGACCCAGTACTTC. Its protein is CASSQERGGQETQYF. This chain links TRBV4-2 with TRBJ2-5; TRBD2 matches at 9 bases. Germline V CDR1 and CDR2: LGHNA, YNFKEQ. The junction had 0 bases not matched to a gene; V was cut back by 0 bases and J by 1 base. The CDR3 runs to 15 residues.

The chain links TRBV5-1 to TRBJ2-3, with D perhaps TRBD2 (6 bases). CDR1 is SGHRS and CDR2 is YFSETQ in the germline V gene. The CDR3 spans 15 residues. V lost 1 base to trimming and J lost 1 base, with 10 bases between them. DNA of the CDR3: TGCGCCAGCAGCTTGTGGGGAGGAGGCACAGATACGCAGTATTTT. Translated, it gives CASSLWGGGTDTQYF.

The chain has TRBV27 and TRBJ1-2, with 8 nucleotides matching TRBD1. CDR3 length: 14 residues. Per germline, CDR1 MNHEY and CDR2 SMNVEV (reference sequence). With 5 bases clipped from V and 9 bases from J, the junction kept 11 bases outside the gene matches. The chain's CDR3 is CASSRGDRSRSYTF. DNA of the CDR3: TGTGCCAGCAGTAGGGGGGACAGGTCTAGAAGCTACACCTTC.

J is TRBJ1-6 and V is TRBV18, with 8 bases lining up with TRBD1. V lost 6 bases and J lost 0; bases outside the gene matches: 7. The CDR3 loop spans 17 amino acids. Germline V gives CDR1 KGHSH, CDR2 LQKENI. The CDR3, as DNA: TGTGCCAGCTCGGACAGGGCCACCGACTCCTATAATTCACCCCTCCACTTT. It codes for CASSDRATDSYNSPLHF.

This clone was detected only a few times. The rearrangement links TRBV14 to TRBJ1-3; D is undetermined. This CDR3 has 14 residues. CDR1 is SGHDN and CDR2 is FVKESK in the germline V gene. V lost 4 bases to trimming and J lost 2 bases, with 9 bases between them. The CDR3 loop reads CASSPSGPGNTIYF. The CDR3 coding sequence is TGTGCCAGCAGCCCTTCAGGTCCTGGAAACACCATATATTTT. Complete variable domain (other parts from reference TRBV14 and TRBJ1-3): EAGVTQFPSHSVIEKGQTVTLRCDPISGHDNLYWYRRVMGKEIKFLLHFVKESKQDESGMPNNRFLAERTGGTYSTLKVQPAELEDSGVYFCASSPSGPGNTIYFGEGSWLTVV.

The chain joins TRBV30 to TRBJ1-1, with D unresolved. The CDR3 loop spans 12 amino acids. Germline V gene lookup returns CDR1 GTSNPN and CDR2 SVGIG (reference sequence). V was clipped by 0 bases and J by 2 bases, with 4 bases between them. Written as DNA, the CDR3 is TGTGCCTGGAGTGTAGCTAACACTGAAGCTTTCTTT. This gives the protein CAWSVANTEAFF.

The chain uses TRBV7-2 and TRBJ1-3; no firm D call. Trimming removed 4 bases at V and 0 bases at J, with 10 bases between. The CDR3 is 15 amino acids. From germline, CDR1 is SGHTA and CDR2 FQGNSA. The CDR3 reads CASSSKLSSGNTIYF. DNA for the CDR3: TGTGCCAGCAGCTCCAAGTTGAGCTCTGGAAACACCATATATTTT.